This T cell receptor beta chain originates from a study of cytomegalovirus exposure and HLA in healthy donors. About the study: Caucasian-associated ancestry cluster membership applied to about four fifths of approximately 400 genotyped donors. General observations from the study: It was reportedly the case that the classifier diagnosed cytomegalovirus status with high specificity and sensitivity. The later analysis indicated that the majority of CMV-associated TCR beta chains appeared HLA-restricted.

A multiplex PCR was run with 60 Vbeta primers and 13 Jbeta primers. Only in-frame clones appear in the TCRdb table, and some are missing; sequencing was by immunoSEQ multiplex PCR. Among 130,000 or so clones listed, around three fifths were seen once. Comment on this clone: Its target is unknown. A read error may account for a junction end that differs from germline.

Germline-derived CDR1 and CDR2 are MNHNS and SASEGT. CDR3 size: 10 residues. This sequence originates from a woman aged 35 to 49 in good health and CMV-seropositive. Sequences were obtained from PBMCs. V and J are TRBV6-1 and TRBJ1-2; D not resolved. The CDR3: CASSEFGESF. The DNA for the CDR3 is TGTGCCAGCAGTGAATTTGGGGAGTCATTC.